Listed below are T cell receptor beta chains from one sample, sequenced in a study of blood T cell repertoires in COVID-19. Clones were read by immunoSEQ multiplex PCR, and TCRdb kept only the in-frame ones, dropping some. The sample holds around 97,000 clones, roughly 82% seen once. What was sequenced was peripheral blood. These receptors were collected from a human donor in a cohort sampled during active COVID-19. Each CDR3 is given with its conserved first and last residue. Fields, in order: V gene, clone size, D gene, J gene, CDR3 protein, CDR3 DNA. A D gene is named only where the DNA matches it firmly. Size is stated for part of the rows, as once, few or many counts, or as a class when the clone is expanded.

v_gene: TRBV7-2; abundance: -; d_gene: -; j_gene: TRBJ1-5; CDR3aa: CASSFWADRHQHF; CDR3nt: TGTGCCAGCAGCTTTTGGGCAGATCGGCATCAGCATTTT
v_gene: TRBV19; abundance: -; d_gene: TRBD1; j_gene: TRBJ2-7; CDR3aa: CASSIPGQKPEQYF; CDR3nt: TGTGCCAGTAGTATCCCGGGACAGAAACCCGAGCAGTACTTC
v_gene: TRBV5-1; abundance: -; d_gene: -; j_gene: TRBJ2-2; CDR3aa: CASSSSRSVATGELFF; CDR3nt: TGCGCCAGCAGCTCATCTAGGTCGGTGGCCACCGGGGAGCTGTTTTTT
v_gene: TRBV9; abundance: -; d_gene: TRBD2; j_gene: TRBJ2-5; CDR3aa: CASSVALAGPSKETQYF; CDR3nt: TGTGCCAGCAGCGTTGCTCTAGCGGGGCCTTCGAAGGAGACCCAGTACTTC
v_gene: TRBV3-1/TRBV3-2; abundance: -; d_gene: TRBD2; j_gene: TRBJ2-5; CDR3aa: CASSQVFQRGVRGGAQYF; CDR3nt: TGTGCCAGCAGCCAAGTGTTCCAGCGGGGCGTTCGTGGGGGGGCCCAGTACTTC
v_gene: TRBV5-4; abundance: -; d_gene: -; j_gene: TRBJ1-2; CDR3aa: CASSLAGGGRDYGYTF; CDR3nt: TGTGCCAGCAGCTTGGCCGGGGGAGGCCGGGATTACGGCTACACCTTC
v_gene: TRBV30; abundance: -; d_gene: -; j_gene: TRBJ1-6; CDR3aa: CAWSPKDRNYNSPLHF; CDR3nt: TGTGCCTGGAGCCCCAAGGACAGAAACTATAATTCACCCCTCCACTTT
v_gene: TRBV6-1; abundance: -; d_gene: -; j_gene: TRBJ1-1; CDR3aa: CASSEVWGGNTEAFF; CDR3nt: TGTGCCAGCAGTGAAGTCTGGGGCGGGAACACTGAAGCTTTCTTT
v_gene: TRBV6-5; abundance: few; d_gene: -; j_gene: TRBJ1-1; CDR3aa: CASRAFGGAFF; CDR3nt: TGTGCCAGCAGGGCTTTCGGAGGGGCTTTCTTT
v_gene: TRBV6-5; abundance: -; d_gene: -; j_gene: TRBJ1-5; CDR3aa: CASTTRSGNQPQHF; CDR3nt: TGTGCCAGCACGACACGGTCGGGCAATCAGCCCCAGCATTTT
v_gene: TRBV15; abundance: -; d_gene: -; j_gene: TRBJ1-1; CDR3aa: CATSRGGLNTEAFF; CDR3nt: TGTGCCACCAGCAGAGGGGGCTTGAACACTGAAGCTTTCTTT
v_gene: TRBV7-6; abundance: -; d_gene: TRBD2; j_gene: TRBJ2-3; CDR3aa: CASSQGPERGASTDTQYF; CDR3nt: TGTGCCAGCAGCCAAGGTCCGGAGCGGGGGGCTAGCACAGATACGCAGTATTTT
v_gene: TRBV10-1; abundance: -; d_gene: TRBD2; j_gene: TRBJ2-3; CDR3aa: CASSEFASGVLSDTQYF; CDR3nt: TGCGCCAGCAGTGAGTTTGCTAGCGGGGTCCTATCAGATACGCAGTATTTT
v_gene: TRBV10-2; abundance: -; d_gene: TRBD2; j_gene: TRBJ2-7; CDR3aa: CAAGRGRNNYEQYF; CDR3nt: TGCGCCGCCGGGAGGGGCCGGAATAATTACGAGCAGTACTTC
v_gene: TRBV7-2; abundance: -; d_gene: TRBD2; j_gene: TRBJ2-7; CDR3aa: CASSHTLRGGRDEQYF; CDR3nt: TGTGCCAGCAGCCACACCCTGCGGGGGGGCCGGGACGAGCAGTACTTC
v_gene: TRBV20-1; abundance: -; d_gene: -; j_gene: TRBJ2-5; CDR3aa: CSVRSRETQYF; CDR3nt: TGCAGTGTAAGGAGCCGGGAGACCCAGTACTTC
v_gene: TRBV19; abundance: -; d_gene: TRBD1; j_gene: TRBJ1-3; CDR3aa: CASSIPGTDSGNTIYF; CDR3nt: TGTGCCAGTAGTATACCAGGGACAGACTCTGGAAACACCATATATTTT
v_gene: TRBV5-3; abundance: -; d_gene: -; j_gene: TRBJ1-5; CDR3aa: CARSNYRERHSQPQHF; CDR3nt: TGTGCCAGAAGTAATTACAGGGAAAGGCACAGTCAGCCCCAGCATTTT
v_gene: TRBV24-1; abundance: once; d_gene: -; j_gene: TRBJ2-1; CDR3aa: CATSDPVRNEQFF; CDR3nt: TGTGCCACCAGTGACCCAGTTCGCAATGAGCAGTTCTTC
v_gene: TRBV19; abundance: -; d_gene: -; j_gene: TRBJ1-4; CDR3aa: CASSARTATNEKLFF; CDR3nt: TGTGCCAGTAGTGCCAGGACAGCAACTAATGAAAAACTGTTTTTT
v_gene: TRBV9; abundance: -; d_gene: -; j_gene: TRBJ1-1; CDR3aa: CASSGFGPEAFF; CDR3nt: TGTGCCAGCAGCGGATTTGGGCCTGAAGCTTTCTTT
v_gene: TRBV11-3; abundance: -; d_gene: TRBD2; j_gene: TRBJ2-7; CDR3aa: CASSLGGGDAGEQYF; CDR3nt: TGTGCCAGCAGCTTAGGTGGGGGGGATGCTGGCGAGCAGTACTTC
v_gene: TRBV4-2; abundance: -; d_gene: -; j_gene: TRBJ1-2; CDR3aa: CASSQSTDYGYTF; CDR3nt: TGTGCCAGCAGCCAATCAACAGACTATGGCTACACCTTC
v_gene: TRBV27; abundance: -; d_gene: -; j_gene: TRBJ1-2; CDR3aa: CASTSDRTNYGYTF; CDR3nt: TGTGCCAGCACCTCCGACAGGACTAACTATGGCTACACCTTC
v_gene: TRBV2; abundance: -; d_gene: -; j_gene: TRBJ1-3; CDR3aa: CASSGAVTGNTIYF; CDR3nt: TGTGCCAGCAGTGGGGCAGTAACTGGAAACACCATATATTTT
v_gene: TRBV5-1; abundance: -; d_gene: TRBD1; j_gene: TRBJ1-1; CDR3aa: CASSTQGQGSSEAFF; CDR3nt: TGCGCCAGCAGCACCCAAGGACAGGGATCGTCTGAAGCTTTCTTT
v_gene: TRBV11-3; abundance: -; d_gene: -; j_gene: TRBJ2-7; CDR3aa: CASTKTRGSSEQYF; CDR3nt: TGTGCCAGCACGAAGACACGAGGGTCCAGCGAGCAGTACTTC
v_gene: TRBV2; abundance: -; d_gene: -; j_gene: TRBJ1-3; CDR3aa: CASSESRNGNTIYF; CDR3nt: TGTGCCAGCAGTGAGTCCAGAAATGGAAACACCATATATTTT
v_gene: TRBV2; abundance: -; d_gene: -; j_gene: TRBJ1-1; CDR3aa: CASTPVRGGTEAFF; CDR3nt: TGTGCCAGCACCCCGGTTAGAGGGGGCACTGAAGCTTTCTTT
v_gene: TRBV10-3; abundance: -; d_gene: TRBD1; j_gene: TRBJ2-7; CDR3aa: CAISGGTGGSYEQYF; CDR3nt: TGTGCCATCAGTGGGGGGACAGGGGGCTCCTACGAGCAGTACTTC
v_gene: TRBV5-5; abundance: -; d_gene: TRBD2; j_gene: TRBJ2-4; CDR3aa: CASSRTSGGAGAKNIQYF; CDR3nt: TGTGCCAGCAGCCGAACTAGCGGGGGGGCCGGGGCCAAAAACATTCAGTACTTC
v_gene: TRBV4-1; abundance: -; d_gene: -; j_gene: TRBJ2-7; CDR3aa: CASSQSPQVLAYEQYF; CDR3nt: TGCGCCAGCAGCCAAAGCCCCCAGGTCCTCGCCTACGAGCAGTACTTC
v_gene: TRBV7-2; abundance: -; d_gene: TRBD1; j_gene: TRBJ1-1; CDR3aa: CASSSRQGAEAFF; CDR3nt: TGTGCCAGCAGTTCCAGACAGGGGGCTGAAGCTTTCTTT
v_gene: TRBV9; abundance: -; d_gene: -; j_gene: TRBJ1-3; CDR3aa: CASSPPGSGNTIYF; CDR3nt: TGTGCCAGCAGCCCCCCGGGCTCTGGAAACACCATATATTTT
v_gene: TRBV27; abundance: -; d_gene: -; j_gene: TRBJ2-7; CDR3aa: CASRTRGLLGLYEQYF; CDR3nt: TGTGCCAGCAGGACTCGGGGTTTACTCGGACTGTACGAGCAGTACTTC
v_gene: TRBV2; abundance: -; d_gene: -; j_gene: TRBJ2-1; CDR3aa: CASRVDSYNEQFF; CDR3nt: TGTGCCAGCAGAGTAGACTCCTACAATGAGCAGTTCTTC
v_gene: TRBV7-9; abundance: few; d_gene: -; j_gene: TRBJ2-7; CDR3aa: CASSLAWTPYGRPYEQYF; CDR3nt: TGTGCCAGCAGCTTAGCGTGGACACCCTACGGACGACCGTACGAGCAGTACTTC
v_gene: TRBV4-1; abundance: -; d_gene: -; j_gene: TRBJ1-4; CDR3aa: CASSQDLVGHLATNEKLFF; CDR3nt: TGCGCCAGCAGCCAAGATCTCGTGGGGCACCTTGCAACTAATGAAAAACTGTTTTTT
v_gene: TRBV27; abundance: -; d_gene: -; j_gene: TRBJ1-5; CDR3aa: CASSLGARGGNQPQHF; CDR3nt: TGTGCCAGCAGTTTAGGTGCCAGGGGAGGCAATCAGCCCCAGCATTTT
v_gene: TRBV6-2/TRBV6-3; abundance: -; d_gene: TRBD2; j_gene: TRBJ2-7; CDR3aa: CASSYGWASGYEQYF; CDR3nt: TGTGCCAGCAGTTACGGATGGGCTAGCGGCTACGAGCAGTACTTC
v_gene: TRBV5-3; abundance: few; d_gene: TRBD1; j_gene: TRBJ1-4; CDR3aa: CARSFRNIHRGQGTNEKLFF; CDR3nt: TGTGCCAGAAGCTTCAGGAATATCCACAGGGGGCAAGGAACTAATGAAAAACTGTTTTTT
v_gene: TRBV9; abundance: few; d_gene: -; j_gene: TRBJ1-6; CDR3aa: CASRSGDTFTSPLHF; CDR3nt: TGTGCCAGCAGGTCAGGGGATACCTTTACTTCACCCCTCCACTTT
v_gene: TRBV29-1; abundance: -; d_gene: -; j_gene: TRBJ1-1; CDR3aa: CSARGVYGGLAFF; CDR3nt: TGCAGCGCCCGGGGGGTTTATGGGGGATTAGCTTTCTTT
v_gene: TRBV19; abundance: -; d_gene: TRBD1; j_gene: TRBJ1-1; CDR3aa: CASSIRTGNMNTEAFF; CDR3nt: TGTGCCAGTAGTATAAGGACAGGAAACATGAACACTGAAGCTTTCTTT